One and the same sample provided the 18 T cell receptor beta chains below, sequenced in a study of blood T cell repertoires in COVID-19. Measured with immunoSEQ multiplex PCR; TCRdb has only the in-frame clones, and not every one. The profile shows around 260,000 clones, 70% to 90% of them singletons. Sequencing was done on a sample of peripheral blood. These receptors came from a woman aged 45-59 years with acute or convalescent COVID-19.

The CDR3 loop is CASSSWTGGFAEAFF. In nucleotides, the CDR3 is TGTGCCAGCAGTTCTTGGACAGGGGGCTTCGCTGAAGCTTTCTTT. The chain combines TRBV28 with TRBJ1-1, with 11 bases matching TRBD1. J gave up 6 bases and V 4 bases, and 7 bases lay outside the gene matches. Per germline, CDR1 MDHEN and CDR2 SYDVKM. The CDR3 covers 15 residues.

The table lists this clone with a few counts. CDR3 region: CASSANRDNQPQHF. In DNA, the CDR3 is TGTGCCAGCAGTGCCAACAGGGACAATCAGCCCCAGCATTTT. The gene calls are TRBV2 and TRBJ1-5; D may be TRBD1 (6 bases). Germline lookup yields CDR1 SNHLY and CDR2 FYNNEI. The CDR3 has 14 amino acids. V lost 4 bases to trimming and J lost 3 bases, with 10 bases between them.

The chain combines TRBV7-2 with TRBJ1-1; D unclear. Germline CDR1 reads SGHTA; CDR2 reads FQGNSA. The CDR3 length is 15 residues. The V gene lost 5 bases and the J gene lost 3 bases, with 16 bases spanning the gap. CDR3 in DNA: TGTGCCAGCAGCAAAACCGGAGCGGGTTACACTGAAGCTTTCTTT. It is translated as CASSKTGAGYTEAFF.

In nucleotides, the CDR3 is TGTGCCAGCAGCCAAGCGAGTGGACTGAAGGTCTCCTACGAGCAGTACTTC. It encodes CASSQASGLKVSYEQYF. The chain employs TRBV14 and TRBJ2-7; maybe TRBD2 (5 bases). Germline CDR1 is SGHDN and CDR2 is FVKESK. The CDR3 contains 17 residues. The V and J ends lost 1 base and 0 bases respectively, with 16 bases between them.

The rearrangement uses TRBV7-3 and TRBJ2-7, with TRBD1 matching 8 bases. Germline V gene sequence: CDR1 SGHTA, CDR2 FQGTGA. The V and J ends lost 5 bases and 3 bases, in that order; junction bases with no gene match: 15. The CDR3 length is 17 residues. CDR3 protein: CASSPLLDRVEDYEQYF. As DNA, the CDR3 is TGTGCCAGCAGCCCCCTTTTGGACAGGGTGGAGGACTACGAGCAGTACTTC.

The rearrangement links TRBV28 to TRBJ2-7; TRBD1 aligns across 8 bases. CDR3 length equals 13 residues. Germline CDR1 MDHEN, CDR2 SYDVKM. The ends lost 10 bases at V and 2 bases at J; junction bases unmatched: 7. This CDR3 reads CAITTRGPYEQYF. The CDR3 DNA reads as TGTGCCATCACTACCAGGGGGCCCTACGAGCAGTACTTC. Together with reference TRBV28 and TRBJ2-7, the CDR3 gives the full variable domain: DVKVTQSSRYLVKRTGEKVFLECVQDMDHENMFWYRQDPGLGLRLIYFSYDVKMKEKGDIPEGYSVSREKKERFSLILESASTNQTSMYLCAITTRGPYEQYFGPGTRLTVT.

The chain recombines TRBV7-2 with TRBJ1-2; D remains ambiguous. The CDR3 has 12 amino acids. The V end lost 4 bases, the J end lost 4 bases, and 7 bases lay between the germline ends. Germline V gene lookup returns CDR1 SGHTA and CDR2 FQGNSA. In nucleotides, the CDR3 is TGTGCCAGCAGCTATGGACTCTATGGCTACACCTTC. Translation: CASSYGLYGYTF.

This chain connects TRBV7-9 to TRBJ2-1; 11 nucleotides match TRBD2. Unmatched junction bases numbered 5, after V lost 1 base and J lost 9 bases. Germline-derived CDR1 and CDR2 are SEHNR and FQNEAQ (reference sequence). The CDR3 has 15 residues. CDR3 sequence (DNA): TGTGCCAGCAGCTTAGTAGAGACTAGCGGGATTGAGCAGTTCTTC. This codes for CASSLVETSGIEQFF.

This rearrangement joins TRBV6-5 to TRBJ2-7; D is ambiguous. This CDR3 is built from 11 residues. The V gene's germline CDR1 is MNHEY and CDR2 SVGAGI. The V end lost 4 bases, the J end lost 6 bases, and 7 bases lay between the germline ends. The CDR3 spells CASSSISEQYF. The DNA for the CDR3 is TGTGCCAGCAGTTCTATATCCGAGCAGTACTTC.

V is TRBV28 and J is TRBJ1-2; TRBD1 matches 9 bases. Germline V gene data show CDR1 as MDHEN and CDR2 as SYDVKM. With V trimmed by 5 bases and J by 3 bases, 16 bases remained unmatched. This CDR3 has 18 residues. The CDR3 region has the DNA TGTGCCAGCAGTCCGGGGACAGGGTTAAGAGGGGGATACTATGGCTACACCTTC. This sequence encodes CASSPGTGLRGGYYGYTF.

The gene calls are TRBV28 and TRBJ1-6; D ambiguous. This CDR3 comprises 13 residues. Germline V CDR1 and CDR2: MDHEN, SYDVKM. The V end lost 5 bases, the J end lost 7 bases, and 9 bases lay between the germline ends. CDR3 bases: TGTGCCAGCAGTCCACTCCAAAATTCACCCCTCCACTTT. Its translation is CASSPLQNSPLHF.

The CDR3 DNA is TGTGCCAGCAGTGGATTCGGGGGGGGCGGTGAGACCCAGTACTTC. Protein: CASSGFGGGGETQYF. The chain joins TRBV2 to TRBJ2-5, with TRBD2 matching over 8 bases. Germline CDR1 is SNHLY and CDR2 is FYNNEI. V lost 4 bases, J lost 5 bases, and 9 bases stayed unmatched. The CDR3 totals 15 residues.

CDR3 amino acids: CASSYRLVSHTEQFF. CDR3 in DNA: TGTGCCAGCAGTTACAGGCTAGTCTCCCACACTGAGCAGTTCTTC. The chain has TRBV6-5 and TRBJ2-1; D is unresolved. Between the trimmed V and J ends, which lost 2 bases and 9 bases, there was a span of 17 bases. This CDR3 contains 15 residues. The germline V gene has CDR1 MNHEY and CDR2 SVGAGI.

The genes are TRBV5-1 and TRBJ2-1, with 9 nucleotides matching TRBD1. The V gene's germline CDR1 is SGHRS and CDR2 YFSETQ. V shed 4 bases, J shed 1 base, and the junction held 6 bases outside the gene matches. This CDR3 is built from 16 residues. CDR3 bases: TGCGCCAGCAGCCCTGCCGGGACAGGGTCCTACAATGAGCAGTTCTTC. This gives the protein CASSPAGTGSYNEQFF. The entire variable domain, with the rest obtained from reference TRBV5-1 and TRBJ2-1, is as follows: KAGVTQTPRYLIKTRGQQVTLSCSPISGHRSVSWYQQTPGQGLQFLFEYFSETQRNKGNFPGRFSGRQFSNSRSEMNVSTLELGDSALYLCASSPAGTGSYNEQFFGPGTRLTVL.

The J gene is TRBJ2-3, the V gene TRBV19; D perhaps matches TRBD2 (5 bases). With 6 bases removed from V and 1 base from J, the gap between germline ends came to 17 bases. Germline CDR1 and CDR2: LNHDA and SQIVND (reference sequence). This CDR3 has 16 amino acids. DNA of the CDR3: TGTGCCAGTAGCGGAGGCTTTGCGATCGGCACAGATACGCAGTATTTT. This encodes CASSGGFAIGTDTQYF.

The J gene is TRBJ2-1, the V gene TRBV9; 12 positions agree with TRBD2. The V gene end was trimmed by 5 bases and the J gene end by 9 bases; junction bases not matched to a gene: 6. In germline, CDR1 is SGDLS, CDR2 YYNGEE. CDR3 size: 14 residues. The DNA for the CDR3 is TGTGCCAGCAGGACGACTAGCGGGAGTGCTGAGCAGTTCTTC. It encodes CASRTTSGSAEQFF.

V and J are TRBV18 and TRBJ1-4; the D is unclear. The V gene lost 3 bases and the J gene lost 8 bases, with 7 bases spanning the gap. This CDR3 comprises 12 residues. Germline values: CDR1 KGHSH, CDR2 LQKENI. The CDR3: CASSPSEEKLFF. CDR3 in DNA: TGTGCCAGCTCACCGAGCGAAGAAAAACTGTTTTTT.

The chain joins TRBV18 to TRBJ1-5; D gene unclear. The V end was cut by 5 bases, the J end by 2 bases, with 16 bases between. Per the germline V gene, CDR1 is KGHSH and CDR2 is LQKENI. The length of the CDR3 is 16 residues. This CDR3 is CASSSSRGSRNQPQHF. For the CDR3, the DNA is TGTGCCAGCTCATCAAGTCGCGGCTCGCGCAATCAGCCCCAGCATTTT.